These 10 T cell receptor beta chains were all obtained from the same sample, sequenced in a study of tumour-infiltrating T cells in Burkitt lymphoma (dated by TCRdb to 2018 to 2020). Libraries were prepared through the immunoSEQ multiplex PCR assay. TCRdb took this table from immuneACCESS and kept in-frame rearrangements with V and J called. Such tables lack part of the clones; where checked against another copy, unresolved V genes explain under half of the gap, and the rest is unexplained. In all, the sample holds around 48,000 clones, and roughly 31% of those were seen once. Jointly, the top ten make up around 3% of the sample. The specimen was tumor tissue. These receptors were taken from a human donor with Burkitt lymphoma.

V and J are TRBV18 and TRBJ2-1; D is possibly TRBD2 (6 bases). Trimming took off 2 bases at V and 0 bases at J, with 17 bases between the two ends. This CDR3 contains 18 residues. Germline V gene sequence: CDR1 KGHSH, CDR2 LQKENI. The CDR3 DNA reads TGTGCCAGCTCACCAATGGCGGGACGGTCAAGCTCCTACAATGAGCAGTTCTTC. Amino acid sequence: CASSPMAGRSSSYNEQFF.

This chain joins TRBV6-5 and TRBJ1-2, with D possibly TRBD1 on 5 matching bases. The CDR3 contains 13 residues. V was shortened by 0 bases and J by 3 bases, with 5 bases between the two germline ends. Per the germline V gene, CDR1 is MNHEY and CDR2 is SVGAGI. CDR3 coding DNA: TGTGCCAGCAGTTACTCGGGGGACTATGGCTACACCTTC. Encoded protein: CASSYSGDYGYTF.

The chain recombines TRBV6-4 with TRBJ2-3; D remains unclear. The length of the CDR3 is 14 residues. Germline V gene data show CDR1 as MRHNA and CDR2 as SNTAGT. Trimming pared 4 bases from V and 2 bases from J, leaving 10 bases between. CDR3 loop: CASSVVPSTDTQYF. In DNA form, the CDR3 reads TGTGCCAGCAGTGTGGTCCCATCCACAGATACGCAGTATTTT.

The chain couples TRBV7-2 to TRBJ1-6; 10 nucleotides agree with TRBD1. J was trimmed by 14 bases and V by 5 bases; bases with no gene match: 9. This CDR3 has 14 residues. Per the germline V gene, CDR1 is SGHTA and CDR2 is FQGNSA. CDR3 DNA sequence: TGTGCCAGCAGCGAAGGTGGGACAGGGGTGACCCTCCACTTT. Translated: CASSEGGTGVTLHF.

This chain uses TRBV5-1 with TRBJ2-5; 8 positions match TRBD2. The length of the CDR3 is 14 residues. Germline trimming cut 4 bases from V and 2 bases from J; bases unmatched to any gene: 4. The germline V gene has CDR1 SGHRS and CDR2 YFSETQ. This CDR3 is CASSGGGQQETQYF. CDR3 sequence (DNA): TGCGCCAGCAGCGGCGGGGGGCAGCAAGAGACCCAGTACTTC. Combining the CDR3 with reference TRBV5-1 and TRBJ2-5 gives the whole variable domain KAGVTQTPRYLIKTRGQQVTLSCSPISGHRSVSWYQQTPGQGLQFLFEYFSETQRNKGNFPGRFSGRQFSNSRSEMNVSTLELGDSALYLCASSGGGQQETQYFGPGTRLLVL.

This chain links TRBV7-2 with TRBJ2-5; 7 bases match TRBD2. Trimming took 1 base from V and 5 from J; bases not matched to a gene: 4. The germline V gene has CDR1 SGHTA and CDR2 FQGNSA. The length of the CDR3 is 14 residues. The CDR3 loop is CASSLEAGRETQYF. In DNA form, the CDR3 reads TGTGCCAGCAGCTTAGAAGCGGGGCGGGAGACCCAGTACTTC.

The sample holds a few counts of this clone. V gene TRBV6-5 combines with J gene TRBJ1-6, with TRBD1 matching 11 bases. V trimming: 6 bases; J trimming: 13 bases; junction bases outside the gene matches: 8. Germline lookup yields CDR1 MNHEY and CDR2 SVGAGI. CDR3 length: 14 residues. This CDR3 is CASRRTGGAGPLHF. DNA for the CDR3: TGTGCCAGCAGAAGGACAGGGGGCGCGGGGCCCCTCCACTTT.

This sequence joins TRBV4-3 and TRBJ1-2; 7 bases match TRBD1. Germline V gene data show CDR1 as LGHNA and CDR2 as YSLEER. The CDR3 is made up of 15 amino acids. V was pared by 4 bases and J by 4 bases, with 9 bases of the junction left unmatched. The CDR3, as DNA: TGCGCCAGCAGCCCGGGGACAGCATCTCTCTATGGCTACACCTTC. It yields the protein CASSPGTASLYGYTF.

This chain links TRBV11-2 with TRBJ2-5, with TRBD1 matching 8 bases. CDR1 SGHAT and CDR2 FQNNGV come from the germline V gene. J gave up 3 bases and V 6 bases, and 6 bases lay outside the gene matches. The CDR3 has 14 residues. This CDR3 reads CASRPVTGEETQYF. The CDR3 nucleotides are TGTGCCAGCAGACCGGTGACAGGGGAAGAGACCCAGTACTTC.

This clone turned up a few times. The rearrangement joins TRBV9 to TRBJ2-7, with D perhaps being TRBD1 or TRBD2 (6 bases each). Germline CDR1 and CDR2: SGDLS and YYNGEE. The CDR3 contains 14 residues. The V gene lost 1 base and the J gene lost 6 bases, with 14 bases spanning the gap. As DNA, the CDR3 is TGTGCCAGCAGCGTAAGTCTTGGGGGGCGCGAGCAGTACTTC. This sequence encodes CASSVSLGGREQYF.